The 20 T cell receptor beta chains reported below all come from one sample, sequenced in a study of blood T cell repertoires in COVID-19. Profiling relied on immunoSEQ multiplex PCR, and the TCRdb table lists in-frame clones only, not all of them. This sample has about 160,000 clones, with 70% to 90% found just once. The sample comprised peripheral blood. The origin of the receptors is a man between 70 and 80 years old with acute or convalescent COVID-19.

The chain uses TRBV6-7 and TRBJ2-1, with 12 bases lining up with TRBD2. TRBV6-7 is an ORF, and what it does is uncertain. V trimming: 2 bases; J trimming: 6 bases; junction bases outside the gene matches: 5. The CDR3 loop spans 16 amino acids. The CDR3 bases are TGTGCCAGCAGTTACCGGCTAGCGGGAGGGGCCAATGAGCAGTTCTTC. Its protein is CASSYRLAGGANEQFF.

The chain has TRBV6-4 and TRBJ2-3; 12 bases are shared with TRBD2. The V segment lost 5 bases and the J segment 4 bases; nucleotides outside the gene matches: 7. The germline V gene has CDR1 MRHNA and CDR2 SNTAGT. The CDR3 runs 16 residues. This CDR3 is CASSHLAGGPADTQYF. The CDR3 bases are TGTGCCAGCAGTCACCTAGCGGGAGGGCCCGCAGATACGCAGTATTTT.

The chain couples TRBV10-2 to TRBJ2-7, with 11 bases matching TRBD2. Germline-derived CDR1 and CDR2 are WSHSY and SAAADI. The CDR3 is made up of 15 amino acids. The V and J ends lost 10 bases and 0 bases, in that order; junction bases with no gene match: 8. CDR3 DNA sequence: TGCGCCACCACTCTCGGGACTAGCGGCTCCTACGAGCAGTACTTC. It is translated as CATTLGTSGSYEQYF.

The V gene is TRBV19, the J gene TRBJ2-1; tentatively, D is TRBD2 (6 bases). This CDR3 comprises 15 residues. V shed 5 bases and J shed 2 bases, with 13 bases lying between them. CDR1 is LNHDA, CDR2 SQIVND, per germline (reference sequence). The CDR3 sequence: CASSSLARAYNEQFF. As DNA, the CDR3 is TGTGCCAGTAGTTCACTAGCACGGGCCTACAATGAGCAGTTCTTC.

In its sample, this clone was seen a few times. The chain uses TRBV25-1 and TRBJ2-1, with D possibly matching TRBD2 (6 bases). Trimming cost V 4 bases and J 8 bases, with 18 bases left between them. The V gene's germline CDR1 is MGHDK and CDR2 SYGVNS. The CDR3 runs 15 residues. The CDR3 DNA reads TGTGCCAGCAGTGTAAAAGGGACTCCCGGGCATGAGCAGTTCTTC. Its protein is CASSVKGTPGHEQFF.

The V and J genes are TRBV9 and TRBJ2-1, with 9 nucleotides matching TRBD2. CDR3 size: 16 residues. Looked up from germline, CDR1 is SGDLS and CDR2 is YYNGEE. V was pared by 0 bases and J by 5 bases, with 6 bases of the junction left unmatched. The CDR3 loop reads CASSVVAGGIHNEQFF. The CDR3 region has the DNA TGTGCCAGCAGCGTAGTTGCGGGAGGGATCCACAATGAGCAGTTCTTC.

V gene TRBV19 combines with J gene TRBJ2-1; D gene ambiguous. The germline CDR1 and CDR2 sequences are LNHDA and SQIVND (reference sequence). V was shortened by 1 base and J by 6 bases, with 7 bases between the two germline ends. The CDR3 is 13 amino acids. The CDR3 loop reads CASSIGRGNEQFF. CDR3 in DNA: TGTGCCAGTAGTATAGGGAGAGGCAATGAGCAGTTCTTC.

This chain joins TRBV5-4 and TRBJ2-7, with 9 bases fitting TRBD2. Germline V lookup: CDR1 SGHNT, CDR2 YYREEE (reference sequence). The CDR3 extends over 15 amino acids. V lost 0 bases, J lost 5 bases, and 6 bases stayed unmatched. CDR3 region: CASSLDGGGGDEQYF. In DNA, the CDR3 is TGTGCCAGCAGCTTGGATGGCGGGGGGGGCGACGAGCAGTACTTC.

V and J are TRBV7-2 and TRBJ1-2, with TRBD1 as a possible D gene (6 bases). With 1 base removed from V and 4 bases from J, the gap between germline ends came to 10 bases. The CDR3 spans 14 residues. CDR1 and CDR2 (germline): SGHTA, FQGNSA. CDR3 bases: TGTGCCAGCAGCTTAGACGGGGGGCCCTATGGCTACACCTTC. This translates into CASSLDGGPYGYTF.

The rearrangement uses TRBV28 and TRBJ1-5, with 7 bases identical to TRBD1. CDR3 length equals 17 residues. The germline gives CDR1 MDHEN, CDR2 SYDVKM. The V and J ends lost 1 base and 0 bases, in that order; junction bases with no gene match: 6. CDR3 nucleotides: TGTGCCAGCAGTTTATTTGGGACAGCATATAGCAATCAGCCCCAGCATTTT. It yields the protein CASSLFGTAYSNQPQHF. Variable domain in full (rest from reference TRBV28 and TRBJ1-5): DVKVTQSSRYLVKRTGEKVFLECVQDMDHENMFWYRQDPGLGLRLIYFSYDVKMKEKGDIPEGYSVSREKKERFSLILESASTNQTSMYLCASSLFGTAYSNQPQHFGDGTRLSIL.

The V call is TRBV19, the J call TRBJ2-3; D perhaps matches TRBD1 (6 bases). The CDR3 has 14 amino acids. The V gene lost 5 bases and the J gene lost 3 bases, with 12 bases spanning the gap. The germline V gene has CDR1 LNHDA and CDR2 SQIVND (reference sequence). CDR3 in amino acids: CASSRQGWTDTQYF. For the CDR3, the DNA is TGTGCCAGTAGTCGGCAGGGGTGGACAGATACGCAGTATTTT.

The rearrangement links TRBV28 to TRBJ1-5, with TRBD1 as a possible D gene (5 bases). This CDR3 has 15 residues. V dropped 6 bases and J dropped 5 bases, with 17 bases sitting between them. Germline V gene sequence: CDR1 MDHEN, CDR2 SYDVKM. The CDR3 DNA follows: TGTGCCAGCAGGCTTGACCCAGGGTACGATCAGCCCCAGCATTTT. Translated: CASRLDPGYDQPQHF.

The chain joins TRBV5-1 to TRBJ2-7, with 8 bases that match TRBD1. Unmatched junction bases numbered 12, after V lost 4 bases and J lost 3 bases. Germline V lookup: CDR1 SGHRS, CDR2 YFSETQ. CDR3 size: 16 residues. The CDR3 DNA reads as TGCGCCAGCAGCACGCCTACCCCGGGACAGGACTACGAGCAGTACTTC. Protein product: CASSTPTPGQDYEQYF.

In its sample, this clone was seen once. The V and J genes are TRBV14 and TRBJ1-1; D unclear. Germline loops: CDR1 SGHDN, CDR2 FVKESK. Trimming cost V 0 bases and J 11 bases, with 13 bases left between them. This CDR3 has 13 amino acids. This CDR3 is CASSQDPRWVAFF. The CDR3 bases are TGTGCCAGCAGCCAAGACCCGAGGTGGGTTGCTTTCTTT.

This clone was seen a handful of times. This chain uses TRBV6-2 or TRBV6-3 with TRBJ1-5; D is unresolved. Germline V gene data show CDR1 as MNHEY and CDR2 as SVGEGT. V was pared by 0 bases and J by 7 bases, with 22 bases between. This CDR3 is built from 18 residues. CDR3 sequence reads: CASSYSNARRWLAQPQHF. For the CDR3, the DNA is TGTGCCAGCAGTTACTCGAATGCGAGACGATGGTTAGCCCAGCCCCAGCATTTT.

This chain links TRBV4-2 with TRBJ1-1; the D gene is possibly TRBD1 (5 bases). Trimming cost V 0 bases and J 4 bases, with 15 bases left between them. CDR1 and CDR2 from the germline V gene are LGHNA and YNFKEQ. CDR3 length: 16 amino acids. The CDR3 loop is CASSQDQGRVGTEAFF. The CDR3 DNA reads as TGTGCCAGCAGCCAAGATCAGGGCAGGGTTGGCACTGAAGCTTTCTTT.

The CDR3 loop is CSAAGTSGRSSYEQYF. CDR3 nucleotide sequence: TGCAGCGCTGCCGGGACTAGCGGGAGGAGCTCCTACGAGCAGTACTTC. This sequence joins TRBV29-1 and TRBJ2-7; 15 nucleotides line up with TRBD2. There are 16 residues in the CDR3. V shed 7 bases and J 0 bases; nucleotides not matched to a gene: 7. The germline gives CDR1 SQVTM, CDR2 ANQGSEA.

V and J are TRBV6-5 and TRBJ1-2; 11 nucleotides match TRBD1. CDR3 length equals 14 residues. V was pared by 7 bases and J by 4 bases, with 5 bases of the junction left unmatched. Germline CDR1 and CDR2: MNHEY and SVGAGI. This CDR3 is CASTMDRGRYGYTF. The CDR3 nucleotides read TGTGCCAGCACCATGGACAGGGGGCGCTATGGCTACACCTTC.

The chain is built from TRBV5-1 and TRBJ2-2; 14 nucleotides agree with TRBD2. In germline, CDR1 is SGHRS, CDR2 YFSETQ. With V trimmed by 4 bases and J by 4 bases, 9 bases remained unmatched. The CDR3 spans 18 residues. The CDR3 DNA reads TGCGCCAGCAGCCCCCTCGGGACTAGCGGGAGTGGCACCGGGGAGCTGTTTTTT. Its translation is CASSPLGTSGSGTGELFF. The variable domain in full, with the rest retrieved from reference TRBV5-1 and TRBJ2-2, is KAGVTQTPRYLIKTRGQQVTLSCSPISGHRSVSWYQQTPGQGLQFLFEYFSETQRNKGNFPGRFSGRQFSNSRSEMNVSTLELGDSALYLCASSPLGTSGSGTGELFFGEGSRLTVL.

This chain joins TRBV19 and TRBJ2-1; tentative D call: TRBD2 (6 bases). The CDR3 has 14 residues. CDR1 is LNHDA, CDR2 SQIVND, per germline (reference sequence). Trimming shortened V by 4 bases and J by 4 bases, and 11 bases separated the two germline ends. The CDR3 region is CASSRRERYNEQFF. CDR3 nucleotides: TGTGCCAGTAGTAGACGGGAGAGGTACAATGAGCAGTTCTTC.